Following are 9 T cell receptor beta chains from one sample sequenced in a study of molecular identifiers for immune sequencing clone quantification. From the PCR reads, TCRdb called clonotypes with MiXCR, one entry per CDR3 protein. The sample holds about 320,000 distinct CDR3 sequences, about 21% seen once. The sequenced material came from naive CD8+ T cells from blood, with Jurkat cell RNA spiked in. The subset was: FACS-sorted CD8+CD4-CCR7+CD45RA+ naive T cells. The receptors originated from a human donor in good health. Some libraries in this study had Jurkat cell RNA spiked in.

Many counts were recorded for this clonotype. V gene TRBV27 combines with J gene TRBJ2-5, with D perhaps matching TRBD1 (5 bases). V lost 1 base, J lost 5 bases, and 8 bases lay in between. The germline V gene encodes CDR1 MNHEY and CDR2 SMNVEV (reference sequence). The CDR3 sequence is 13 residues long. The CDR3 spells CASSLLGAETQYF. CDR3 in DNA: TGTGCCAGCAGTTTATTAGGGGCGGAGACCCAGTACTTC.

Details on this clonotype: One base away lies a much larger clone, so this may be a sequencing read error. This chain joins TRBV12-3 or TRBV12-4 and TRBJ2-1; the match to TRBD2 covers 7 bases. The J call is doubtful: the DNA matches TRBJ2-7 better. The CDR3 covers 13 residues. In DNA form, the CDR3 reads TGTGCCGCTAGCCAGGGAGGGTACAATGAGCAGTACTTC. The encoded protein is CAASQGGYNEQYF.

This clonotype was seen ten or more times. V gene TRBV29-1 combines with J gene TRBJ2-3; D may correspond to TRBD1 or TRBD2 (5 bases each). The CDR3 runs 12 residues. In germline, CDR1 is SQVTM, CDR2 ANQGSEA. Trimming took 7 bases from V and 2 from J, leaving 10 bases between them. The CDR3 loop is CSAGTPTDTQYF. The CDR3 coding sequence is TGCAGCGCCGGGACCCCCACAGATACGCAGTATTTT.

This clonotype was observed many times. This chain links TRBV7-8 with TRBJ2-7; 10 nucleotides align to TRBD1. Germline values: CDR1 SGHVS, CDR2 FQNEAQ. Unmatched junction bases numbered 3, after V lost 1 base and J lost 3 bases. CDR3 length equals 15 residues. The CDR3 spells CASSLEGQGSYEQYF. In DNA, the CDR3 is TGTGCCAGCAGCTTAGAGGGACAGGGGAGCTACGAGCAGTACTTC. The full variable domain, its missing parts supplied by reference TRBV7-8 and TRBJ2-7, is GAGVSQSPRYKVAKRGQDVALRCDPISGHVSLFWYQQALGQGPEFLTYFQNEAQLDKSGLPSDRFFAERPEGSVSTLKIQRTQQEDSAVYLCASSLEGQGSYEQYFGPGTRLTVT.

In regard to this clonotype: It may be a read error: a sequence one base away is much more abundant. The J gene is TRBJ2-3, the V gene TRBV7-9, with 12 nucleotides matching TRBD2. The CDR3 has 21 residues. V lost 5 bases and J lost 2; bases outside the gene matches: 20. The germline V gene encodes CDR1 SEHNR and CDR2 FQNEAQ (reference sequence). The CDR3 bases are TGTGCCAGCAGCCAAGCGCCCGTGACTAGCGGGAGTAGTACCTTCACAGATACGCAGTATTTT. It codes for CASSQAPVTSGSSTFTDTQYF.

There are many counts of this clonotype. The genes are TRBV28 and TRBJ2-7, with D unresolved. Germline CDR1 MDHEN, CDR2 SYDVKM. The CDR3 length is 16 residues. V was trimmed by 6 bases and J by 2 bases, leaving 20 bases between them. The CDR3 nucleotides are TGTGCCAGCAGCAGTTTAAGTTTGACCCGAGCCTACGAGCAGTACTTC. Its protein product is CASSSLSLTRAYEQYF.

The chain uses TRBV11-2 and TRBJ2-2, with 8 bases identical to TRBD2. The germline V gene has CDR1 SGHAT and CDR2 FQNNGV. V was clipped by 4 bases and J by 5 bases; unmatched bases: 6. This CDR3 region has 15 residues. This chain's CDR3 is CASSYSGASTGELFF. The DNA of the CDR3 is TGTGCCAGCAGCTATAGCGGGGCATCTACCGGGGAGCTGTTTTTT.

This clonotype was counted many times. The chain recombines TRBV4-3 with TRBJ2-3; a possible D gene is TRBD2 (6 bases). Germline V gives CDR1 LGHNA, CDR2 YSLEER. Trimming stripped 1 base from V and 5 bases from J, with 13 bases between. The CDR3 has 15 residues. The CDR3 sequence: CASSQVEGRGDTQYF. CDR3 coding DNA: TGCGCCAGCAGCCAAGTGGAGGGCCGGGGAGATACGCAGTATTTT.

On this clonotype itself: A much larger clone is a single base away; this may be a read error. This chain connects TRBV4-3 to TRBJ2-2; TRBD2 is a possible D gene (5 bases). The CDR3 is made up of 17 amino acids. The V gene lost 1 base and the J gene lost 0 bases, with 12 bases spanning the gap. Germline assignment: CDR1 LGHNA and CDR2 YSLEER. The CDR3 here is CASSQVHSSANTGELFF. As DNA, the CDR3 is TGCGCCAGCAGCCAAGTCCACAGTAGCGCGAACACCGGGGAGCTGTTTTTT.